A selection of T cell receptor beta chains follows, all from one sample in a study of blood T cell repertoires in COVID-19. The data were produced by immunoSEQ multiplex PCR, yet TCRdb's version contains in-frame clones alone and is incomplete. Among some 110,000 clones, 86% were seen once, and the ten largest hold 7.9%. Specimen: peripheral blood. The source is a man in his 70s who had recovered from COVID-19. Each CDR3 is given with its conserved first and last residue. The D gene is left open where the match is weak. Size is omitted from some rows. Given values are once, few, many or a class for expanded clones.

TRBV18	TRBD2	TRBJ2-3	-	CASSPILLASGMGTDTQYF	TGTGCCAGCTCACCAATCCTGTTGGCTAGCGGGATGGGCACAGATACGCAGTATTTT
TRBV7-2	-	TRBJ2-7	-	CASSYLGAPSYEQYF	TGTGCCAGCAGCTATCTCGGAGCGCCCTCCTACGAGCAGTACTTC
TRBV5-1	TRBD1	TRBJ2-5	-	CASSFQGAVASETQYF	TGCGCCAGCAGCTTCCAGGGGGCGGTTGCTAGTGAGACCCAGTACTTC
TRBV28	-	TRBJ1-1	once	CASSVTGSEAFF	TGTGCCAGCAGTGTCACAGGGTCTGAAGCTTTCTTT
TRBV9	-	TRBJ1-3	once	CASSIGAPSSGNTIYF	TGTGCCAGCAGCATTGGGGCACCCAGCTCTGGAAACACCATATATTTT
TRBV29-1	-	TRBJ1-2	-	CSVVGANYGYTF	TGCAGCGTTGTTGGGGCAAACTATGGCTACACCTTC
TRBV7-2	-	TRBJ1-2	once	CASSFEGGKGYTF	TGTGCCAGCAGCTTCGAGGGGGGGAAGGGCTACACCTTC
TRBV5-1	TRBD1	TRBJ2-2	-	CASQGQSNTGELFF	TGCGCCAGCCAGGGACAGTCTAACACCGGGGAGCTGTTTTTT
TRBV7-2	-	TRBJ2-5	-	CASSLALGPAGETQYF	TGTGCCAGCAGCTTAGCATTGGGGCCAGCGGGAGAGACCCAGTACTTC
TRBV5-4	TRBD2	TRBJ2-1	-	CASSLGTGGDYNEQFF	TGTGCCAGCAGCTTGGGGACTGGGGGGGACTACAATGAGCAGTTCTTC
TRBV20-1	-	TRBJ1-2	-	CSASRQYYGYTF	TGCAGTGCTAGTAGACAATACTATGGCTACACCTTC
TRBV27	TRBD1	TRBJ2-2	-	CASSLLQGTGELFF	TGTGCCAGCAGTTTATTACAGGGGACCGGGGAGCTGTTTTTT
TRBV7-9	TRBD2	TRBJ2-3	once	CASSLGPRGGRPDTQYF	TGTGCCAGCAGCTTAGGTCCGCGGGGGGGAAGGCCAGATACGCAGTATTTT
TRBV6-5	-	TRBJ2-3	many	CASSYAWQSTDTQYF	TGTGCCAGCAGTTATGCTTGGCAGTCCACAGATACGCAGTATTTT
TRBV4-1	TRBD1	TRBJ2-3	-	CASSPGTAETMVTQYF	TGCGCCAGCAGCCCCGGGACAGCGGAAACAATGGTTACGCAGTATTTT
TRBV5-5	-	TRBJ1-5	-	CASSPSGYSNQPQHF	TGTGCCAGCAGCCCGTCGGGGTATAGCAATCAGCCCCAGCATTTT
TRBV24-1	TRBD2	TRBJ2-3	-	CATSARLAVSTDTQYF	TGTGCCACCAGCGCCCGACTAGCGGTGAGCACAGATACGCAGTATTTT
TRBV5-1	TRBD1	TRBJ2-3	-	CASSLGQGDTQYF	TGCGCCAGCAGCTTGGGACAGGGAGATACGCAGTATTTT
TRBV10-3	TRBD2	TRBJ2-5	-	CATTRTSGSGQETQYF	TGTGCCACCACAAGGACTAGCGGGAGTGGACAAGAGACCCAGTACTTC
TRBV5-6	-	TRBJ2-5	-	CASSYRNSLGTQYF	TGTGCCAGCAGCTACCGGAACAGCCTCGGGACCCAGTACTTC
TRBV4-3	TRBD2	TRBJ2-3	-	CASSQDSTSGVTDTQYF	TGCGCCAGCAGCCAAGATTCGACTAGCGGAGTCACAGATACGCAGTATTTT
TRBV20-1	-	TRBJ2-1	-	CSARMSDEQFF	TGCAGTGCTCGAATGTCGGATGAGCAGTTCTTC
TRBV25-1	TRBD1	TRBJ2-7	once	CASPNRGSYEQYF	TGTGCCAGTCCTAACAGGGGATCCTACGAGCAGTACTTC
TRBV10-3	-	TRBJ1-1	-	CAIKSGADTEAFF	TGTGCCATCAAGTCCGGTGCGGACACTGAAGCTTTCTTT
TRBV7-2	TRBD1	TRBJ2-2	-	CASTPRTGNTGELFF	TGTGCCAGCACCCCCCGGACAGGGAACACCGGGGAGCTGTTTTTT
TRBV29-1	-	TRBJ2-1	-	CSVVAGSSYNEQFF	TGCAGCGTCGTAGCTGGGAGCTCCTACAATGAGCAGTTCTTC
TRBV24-1	TRBD2	TRBJ2-5	-	CATSNPSGGGETQYF	TGTGCCACCAGTAACCCTAGCGGGGGAGGGGAGACCCAGTACTTC
TRBV29-1	TRBD2	TRBJ2-7	-	CSVVRWTGAGGLSYEQYF	TGCAGCGTTGTTAGGTGGACGGGAGCGGGAGGACTATCCTACGAGCAGTACTTC
TRBV5-6	-	TRBJ2-5	-	CASSLGIQETQYF	TGTGCCAGCAGCCTCGGTATCCAAGAGACCCAGTACTTC
TRBV3-1/TRBV3-2	-	TRBJ1-1	few	CASSQKGVTNTEAFF	TGTGCCAGCAGCCAAAAGGGAGTAACGAACACTGAAGCTTTCTTT
TRBV7-9	TRBD2	TRBJ2-3	-	CASSSRAGGTDTQYF	TGTGCCAGCAGCAGTCGAGCGGGGGGCACAGATACGCAGTATTTT
TRBV7-8	-	TRBJ1-5	-	CASSPTPGIGQPQHF	TGTGCCAGCAGCCCCACCCCAGGGATCGGTCAGCCCCAGCATTTT
TRBV11-2	TRBD2	TRBJ2-3	-	CASSLRRTSGSTDTQYF	TGTGCCAGCAGCTTAAGGCGGACTAGCGGGAGCACAGATACGCAGTATTTT
TRBV2	TRBD1	TRBJ2-7	-	CASSVRTGDYEQYF	TGTGCCAGCAGTGTCCGGACAGGGGACTACGAGCAGTACTTC
TRBV28	TRBD1	TRBJ2-1	-	CASSFQDRVSETYNEQFF	TGTGCCAGCAGTTTCCAGGACAGGGTATCAGAGACCTACAATGAGCAGTTCTTC
TRBV6-1	-	TRBJ1-3	few	CASSDPGGAGNTIYF	TGTGCCAGCAGTGACCCGGGGGGCGCTGGAAACACCATATATTTT